The 24 T cell receptor beta chains below come from one sample, sequenced in a study of CD8 T cells in Susac syndrome. RNA was extracted with the RNeasy kit, and a quantity of roughly 0.5 to 1 ug was reverse transcribed using random hexamers. Each CDR3 protein is one row after TCRdb ran MiXCR on the immunoSEQ multiplex PCR reads. The repertoire has about 60,000 distinct CDR3 sequences, just under 95% of them found once; the top ten carry about 0.6%. The specimen sequenced was CD8+ T cells from PBMCs. These receptors all stem from a human donor with multiple sclerosis.

The genes are TRBV30 and TRBJ1-1, with a tentative D call TRBD1 (6 bases). This CDR3 spans 13 amino acids. Germline CDR1 GTSNPN, CDR2 SVGIG (reference sequence). V was clipped by 4 bases and J by 5 bases, with 14 bases between them. DNA for the CDR3: TGTGCCTGGAAACGGACAGAGGGGACTGAAGCTTTCTTT. As protein: CAWKRTEGTEAFF.

The chain is built from TRBV28 and TRBJ2-7; 8 nucleotides line up with TRBD1. The trim removed 7 bases at V and 2 bases at J, leaving 10 bases unmatched. CDR3 length: 15 amino acids. Germline lookup yields CDR1 MDHEN and CDR2 SYDVKM. The CDR3: CASNTQGASPYEQYF. The CDR3 coding sequence is TGTGCCAGCAACACCCAGGGGGCCAGTCCCTACGAGCAGTACTTC.

V and J are TRBV29-1 and TRBJ2-7; 9 positions match TRBD1. CDR3 length: 12 amino acids. Germline V gene data show CDR1 as SQVTM and CDR2 as ANQGSEA. J lost 4 bases, V lost 3 bases, and 1 base had no gene match. This CDR3 is CSVETGGYEQYF. DNA of the CDR3: TGCAGCGTTGAGACAGGGGGGTACGAGCAGTACTTC.

The chain is built from TRBV4-1 and TRBJ2-7; 7 bases are a match to TRBD1. CDR1 MGHRA and CDR2 YSYEKL come from the germline V gene. V was clipped by 3 bases and J by 6 bases; unmatched bases: 5. The CDR3 sequence is 13 residues long. The DNA for the CDR3 is TGCGCCAGCAGCCACGGGACAGCCGGCGAGCAGTACTTC. It is translated as CASSHGTAGEQYF.

The chain uses TRBV24-1 and TRBJ2-7, with 8 bases matching TRBD1. This CDR3 region has 13 residues. Germline V gene sequence: CDR1 KGHDR, CDR2 SFDVKD. V lost 12 bases to trimming and J lost 0 bases; unmatched junction nucleotides: 6. The CDR3 nucleotides read TGTGCCGCACAGGGGGATAGCTCCTACGAGCAGTACTTC. Amino acids: CAAQGDSSYEQYF.

The chain recombines TRBV7-9 with TRBJ1-1, with 7 nucleotides matching TRBD1. This CDR3 comprises 15 residues. Trimming took 2 bases from V and 0 from J; bases not matched to a gene: 3. Germline assignment: CDR1 SEHNR and CDR2 FQNEAQ (reference sequence). The CDR3 sequence is CASSLPGQMNTEAFF. Written as DNA, the CDR3 is TGTGCCAGCAGCTTACCGGGACAGATGAACACTGAAGCTTTCTTT. The variable domain in full, with the rest retrieved from reference TRBV7-9 and TRBJ1-1, is DTGVSQNPRHKITKRGQNVTFRCDPISEHNRLYWYRQTLGQGPEFLTYFQNEAQLEKSRLLSDRFSAERPKGSFSTLEIQRTEQGDSAMYLCASSLPGQMNTEAFFGQGTRLTVV.

V and J are TRBV19 and TRBJ1-6; 9 nucleotides line up with TRBD1. Losses at the gene ends were 6 bases for V and 1 base for J; bases not matched to a gene: 1. The germline V gene encodes CDR1 LNHDA and CDR2 SQIVND (reference sequence). CDR3 size: 15 residues. The CDR3 reads CASSDRGSYNSPLHF. CDR3 coding DNA: TGTGCCAGTAGCGACAGGGGGTCCTATAATTCACCCCTCCACTTT.

This clonotype was seen a single time. V gene TRBV5-1 combines with J gene TRBJ2-7; D is unclear. The V gene's germline CDR1 is SGHRS and CDR2 YFSETQ. The CDR3 runs to 14 residues. V was shortened by 0 bases and J by 2 bases, with 9 bases between the two germline ends. CDR3 DNA: TGCGCCAGCAGCTTGGTGGGCGGTACCTACGAGCAGTACTTC. It specifies CASSLVGGTYEQYF. Based on the CDR3 plus reference TRBV5-1 and TRBJ2-7, the full variable domain is KAGVTQTPRYLIKTRGQQVTLSCSPISGHRSVSWYQQTPGQGLQFLFEYFSETQRNKGNFPGRFSGRQFSNSRSEMNVSTLELGDSALYLCASSLVGGTYEQYFGPGTRLTVT.

The rearrangement links TRBV3-1 to TRBJ1-1; D call uncertain. The CDR3 is made up of 14 amino acids. Trimming shortened V by 1 base and J by 0 bases, and 6 bases separated the two germline ends. The germline gives CDR1 LGHDT, CDR2 YNNKEL (reference sequence). The CDR3 is CASSQGGLNTEAFF. Written as DNA, the CDR3 is TGTGCCAGCAGCCAAGGTGGACTGAACACTGAAGCTTTCTTT. The full variable domain, in which reference TRBV3-1 and TRBJ1-1 provide the parts outside the CDR3, is DTAVSQTPKYLVTQMGNDKSIKCEQNLGHDTMYWYKQDSKKFLKIMFSYNNKELIINETVPNRFSPKSPDKAHLNLHINSLELGDSAVYFCASSQGGLNTEAFFGQGTRLTVV.

This chain links TRBV24-1 with TRBJ2-7; 10 bases match TRBD1. This CDR3 has 14 amino acids. Germline trimming cut 9 bases from V and 0 bases from J; bases unmatched to any gene: 4. Germline assignment: CDR1 KGHDR and CDR2 SFDVKD. CDR3 DNA sequence: TGTGCCACCTCCGGGACAGGGGCCTCCTACGAGCAGTACTTC. It is translated as CATSGTGASYEQYF.

The chain carries TRBV15 and TRBJ2-1; D remains ambiguous. Germline assignment: CDR1 LNHNV and CDR2 YYDKDF (reference sequence). This CDR3 is built from 12 residues. The V and J ends lost 5 bases and 9 bases respectively, with 11 bases between them. The DNA of the CDR3 is TGTGCCACCAGCGCCCTGGGATCTGAGCAGTTCTTC. This translates into CATSALGSEQFF.

The chain recombines TRBV6-1 with TRBJ2-1, with D unclear. The CDR3 is 12 amino acids. With 6 bases removed from V and 6 bases from J, the gap between germline ends came to 9 bases. The V gene's germline CDR1 is MNHNS and CDR2 SASEGT. The CDR3 loop is CASRAPLNEQFF. The CDR3 nucleotides are TGTGCCAGCAGGGCCCCTCTCAATGAGCAGTTCTTC.

The genes are TRBV28 and TRBJ1-5; D gene uncertain. CDR1 and CDR2 from the germline V gene are MDHEN and SYDVKM. Trimming stripped 3 bases from V and 0 bases from J, with 9 bases between. The CDR3 has 15 amino acids. The CDR3, as DNA: TGTGCCAGCAGTTTGCTTTGGAGTAGCAATCAGCCCCAGCATTTT. Amino acids: CASSLLWSSNQPQHF.

The rearrangement links TRBV27 to TRBJ1-1; the D gene is possibly TRBD1 (5 bases). Trimming pared 0 bases from V and 1 base from J, leaving 12 bases between. This CDR3 region has 16 residues. The germline V gene has CDR1 MNHEY and CDR2 SMNVEV (reference sequence). The CDR3 region is CASSLSNSGGNTEAFF. CDR3 DNA: TGTGCCAGCAGTTTATCGAATTCGGGGGGGAACACTGAAGCTTTCTTT.

The V call is TRBV9, the J call TRBJ2-7; 7 bases match TRBD2. Germline CDR1 is SGDLS and CDR2 is YYNGEE. The V gene end was trimmed by 0 bases and the J gene end by 4 bases; junction bases not matched to a gene: 7. The CDR3 is 15 amino acids. The chain's CDR3 is CASSVVDGRQYEQYF. The CDR3 DNA is TGTGCCAGCAGCGTAGTAGACGGGAGGCAGTACGAGCAGTACTTC.

For the CDR3, the DNA is TGCGCCCGATCTAGGACACCCTACGAGCAGTACTTC. Protein product: CARSRTPYEQYF. The rearrangement uses TRBV23-1 and TRBJ2-7; D is possibly TRBD1 (5 bases). TRBV23-1 is noted as an ORF with a role that remains uncertain. V was clipped by 11 bases and J by 2 bases, with 13 bases between them. The CDR3 is 12 residues long.

The chain combines TRBV20-1 with TRBJ1-5; the match to TRBD1 covers 8 bases. The CDR3 spans 18 residues. V was pared by 5 bases and J by 0 bases, with 15 bases of the junction left unmatched. The germline CDR1 and CDR2 sequences are DFQATT and SNEGSKA (reference sequence). CDR3 protein: CSASKTGALRYSNQPQHF. CDR3 sequence (DNA): TGCAGTGCTTCGAAGACAGGGGCCCTCCGATATAGCAATCAGCCCCAGCATTTT.

The table lists this clonotype with a count of one. The chain links TRBV27 to TRBJ1-6, with a tentative D call TRBD1 (5 bases). This CDR3 has 15 residues. Per germline, CDR1 MNHEY and CDR2 SMNVEV (reference sequence). V lost 3 bases and J 6 bases, leaving 12 bases between the germline ends. CDR3 sequence reads: CASSFIGDPNSPLHF. The CDR3 DNA reads as TGTGCCAGCAGTTTTATCGGGGACCCTAATTCACCCCTCCACTTT.

V and J are TRBV28 and TRBJ1-1; D not certain. Germline V gene lookup returns CDR1 MDHEN and CDR2 SYDVKM. Between the trimmed V and J ends, which lost 4 bases and 1 base, there was a span of 10 bases. The CDR3 length is 14 residues. As DNA, the CDR3 is TGTGCCAGCAGTTCCGCGTGGGGGAACACTGAAGCTTTCTTT. This codes for CASSSAWGNTEAFF.

The chain uses TRBV5-1 and TRBJ2-5; 11 bases match TRBD1. Germline-derived CDR1 and CDR2 are SGHRS and YFSETQ. The trim removed 3 bases at V and 2 bases at J, leaving 3 bases unmatched. The CDR3 is made up of 15 amino acids. The CDR3 DNA sequence: TGCGCCAGCAGCTGGACAGGGGGCCTGCAAGAGACCCAGTACTTC. Its translation: CASSWTGGLQETQYF.

This chain uses TRBV30 with TRBJ2-7; 11 bases line up with TRBD1. J lost 3 bases, V lost 0 bases, and 1 base had no gene match. Germline assignment: CDR1 GTSNPN and CDR2 SVGIG (reference sequence). This CDR3 has 14 residues. DNA for the CDR3: TGTGCCTGGAGTGTAGGGACAGGGGGCTACGAGCAGTACTTC. Translating it yields CAWSVGTGGYEQYF.

V and J are TRBV7-2 and TRBJ2-3; D might be TRBD1 (6 bases). The CDR3 length is 16 residues. In germline, CDR1 is SGHTA, CDR2 FQGNSA. V lost 5 bases and J 0 bases, leaving 15 bases between the germline ends. CDR3 sequence reads: CASSVADRFSTDTQYF. Here the CDR3 DNA reads TGTGCCAGCAGCGTCGCGGACAGATTTAGCACAGATACGCAGTATTTT.

The V and J genes are TRBV15 and TRBJ2-7, with D perhaps TRBD2 (5 bases). This CDR3 contains 14 residues. Per germline, CDR1 LNHNV and CDR2 YYDKDF (reference sequence). V gave up 8 bases and J gave up 4 bases, with 18 bases separating them. This CDR3 reads CATAAEAADYEQYF. CDR3 nucleotides: TGTGCCACCGCAGCGGAGGCCGCCGATTACGAGCAGTACTTC.

The CDR3 coding sequence is TGTGCCAGCACCAAAATGAGTGTCATCCATGAGCAGTTCTTC. It codes for CASTKMSVIHEQFF. The chain uses TRBV12-3 or TRBV12-4 and TRBJ2-1, with D unclear. CDR3 length: 14 residues. The ends were cut back, 7 bases at V and 8 bases at J, with 18 bases in the middle.